This T cell receptor (beta chain) is from a study of CD8 T cells in ankylosing spondylitis. Whole-study findings and limits: What seemed typical of ankylosing spondylitis blood was a TCR beta motif built from eight highly homologous variants.

TCRdb processed the 5' RACE reads anew with MiXCR; each CDR3 protein has one entry. The data hold about 840,000 distinct CDR3 sequences, with about 12% observed a single time. This clonotype appeared many times. Its antigen is not identified. Deletions cut 1 base from V and 1 base from J, with 8 bases between. In germline, CDR1 is SGHRS, CDR2 YFSETQ. CDR3 length equals 14 residues. Input material: blood, either unsorted or a sorted T cell fraction (not recorded which). The source is a male donor with ankylosing spondylitis. This rearrangement joins TRBV5-1 to TRBJ1-2; unclear D gene. In nucleotides, the CDR3 is TGCGCCAGCAGCTTGATCAACTTTAACTATGGCTACACCTTC. Its translation: CASSLINFNYGYTF.